Below, 30 T cell receptor beta chains from the same sample are listed, as sequenced in a study of blood T cells in healthy people across ages. Through a sample-barcoded 5' primer and a J-beta primer mix, a second PCR was run for 7 to 11 cycles. TCRdb re-called the 5' RACE reads through MiXCR, storing one row per CDR3 protein. The sample consists of 1,800,000 or so distinct CDR3 sequences, about two fifths of them appearing once. The sample consisted of blood. These receptors all stem from a human donor in good health.

This rearrangement joins TRBV5-1 to TRBJ1-1; D is possibly TRBD1 (5 bases). In germline, CDR1 is SGHRS, CDR2 YFSETQ. The CDR3 runs to 18 residues. The V gene lost 1 base and the J gene lost 1 base, with 20 bases spanning the gap. DNA for the CDR3: TGCGCCAGCAGCTTGCCTTCAGGGACGAAGGTTAGGAACACTGAAGCTTTCTTT. This sequence encodes CASSLPSGTKVRNTEAFF.

V and J are TRBV7-2 and TRBJ2-5, with TRBD2 matching over 8 bases. Trimming at V came to 5 bases and at J to 5 bases, leaving 4 bases not matched to a gene. Looked up from germline, CDR1 is SGHTA and CDR2 is FQGNSA. The CDR3 consists of 13 residues. Here the CDR3 reads CASSRGGWETQYF. The CDR3, as DNA: TGTGCCAGCAGCCGGGGGGGCTGGGAGACCCAGTACTTC.

The rearrangement links TRBV7-8 to TRBJ2-1; TRBD1 aligns across 8 bases. V gave up 3 bases and J gave up 7 bases; unmatched junction bases: 14. The CDR3 extends over 17 amino acids. Germline CDR1 SGHVS, CDR2 FQNEAQ. The CDR3 DNA follows: TGTGCCAGCAGCTTGGGCCTAAGCAGGGGGCGTTCAAATGAGCAGTTCTTC. Translated, it gives CASSLGLSRGRSNEQFF.

The chain couples TRBV7-6 to TRBJ2-2, with a tentative D call TRBD1 (6 bases). CDR3 length: 17 amino acids. Trimming removed 5 bases from V and 3 bases from J, with 19 bases in between. The V gene's germline CDR1 is SGHVS and CDR2 FNYEAQ. The CDR3 here is CASSQGLRGRYTGELFF. Here the CDR3 DNA reads TGTGCCAGCAGCCAAGGACTCAGGGGAAGGTACACCGGGGAGCTGTTTTTT. The entire variable domain, with the rest obtained from reference TRBV7-6 and TRBJ2-2, is as follows: GAGVSQSPRYKVTKRGQDVALRCDPISGHVSLYWYRQALGQGPEFLTYFNYEAQQDKSGLPNDRFSAERPEGSISTLTIQRTEQRDSAMYRCASSQGLRGRYTGELFFGEGSRLTVL.

The chain employs TRBV7-2 and TRBJ1-6, with 9 bases matching TRBD1. CDR1 SGHTA and CDR2 FQGNSA come from the germline V gene. The CDR3 loop spans 16 amino acids. Losses at the gene ends were 4 bases for V and 9 bases for J; bases not matched to a gene: 10. For the CDR3, the DNA is TGTGCCAGCAGCTCCATGGACAGGGGCTATCTTTCACCCCTCCACTTT. Translation gives CASSSMDRGYLSPLHF.

The chain uses TRBV7-2 and TRBJ2-7; 7 positions agree with TRBD2. This CDR3 contains 17 residues. Germline CDR1 SGHTA, CDR2 FQGNSA. V lost 0 bases to trimming and J lost 0 bases; unmatched junction nucleotides: 8. The chain's CDR3 is CASSLALGGINSYEQYF. CDR3 DNA sequence: TGTGCCAGCAGCTTAGCCCTGGGGGGGATTAACTCCTACGAGCAGTACTTC.

The chain couples TRBV29-1 to TRBJ2-7, with 10 bases that match TRBD2. The CDR3 has 14 amino acids. The germline CDR1 and CDR2 sequences are SQVTM and ANQGSEA. The junction had 3 bases not matched to a gene; V was cut back by 2 bases and J by 2 bases. CDR3 in amino acids: CSVETSGDTYEQYF. CDR3 sequence (DNA): TGCAGCGTTGAAACTAGCGGGGACACCTACGAGCAGTACTTC.

There are many counts of this clonotype. V usage is TRBV10-3 and J usage is TRBJ2-7; possible D gene TRBD1, 5 bases. Germline CDR1 reads ENHRY; CDR2 reads SYGVKD. This CDR3 spans 13 amino acids. V gave up 6 bases and J gave up 6 bases, with 15 bases separating them. This CDR3 reads CAIRAPGLAEQYF. In DNA, the CDR3 is TGTGCCATCAGGGCCCCAGGGTTGGCCGAGCAGTACTTC.

This clonotype was detected a few times. This rearrangement joins TRBV20-1 to TRBJ2-3, with 9 nucleotides matching TRBD2. CDR1 is DFQATT, CDR2 SNEGSKA, per germline (reference sequence). The CDR3 length is 14 residues. The V segment lost 3 bases and the J segment 3 bases; nucleotides outside the gene matches: 4. The CDR3 DNA is TGCAGTGCTAGCGGGACTAGCCGAACAGATACGCAGTATTTT. Its protein is CSASGTSRTDTQYF.

The chain combines TRBV9 with TRBJ1-2; D may be TRBD1 (6 bases). V gave up 4 bases and J gave up 2 bases, with 18 bases separating them. This CDR3 spans 16 amino acids. Germline CDR1 SGDLS, CDR2 YYNGEE. The CDR3 is CASSPLRGTRNYGYTF. CDR3 coding DNA: TGTGCCAGCAGCCCACTCAGGGGCACCCGCAACTATGGCTACACCTTC.

This clonotype was seen only a few times. J is TRBJ1-2 and V is TRBV10-3, with D maybe TRBD1 (6 bases). Germline V gene data show CDR1 as ENHRY and CDR2 as SYGVKD. The CDR3 loop spans 13 amino acids. Trimming shortened V by 3 bases and J by 8 bases, and 13 bases separated the two germline ends. This chain's CDR3 is CAISDEQGRGYTF. CDR3 in DNA: TGTGCCATCAGTGATGAACAGGGAAGAGGCTACACCTTC.

This clonotype was found a few times. The J gene is TRBJ2-2, the V gene TRBV5-1; maybe TRBD1 (7 bases). The V and J ends lost 4 bases and 0 bases respectively, with 16 bases between them. Germline values: CDR1 SGHRS, CDR2 YFSETQ. The CDR3 length is 17 residues. The CDR3 DNA reads TGCGCCAGCAGCATTACCGGGGGACAGCCGAACACCGGGGAGCTGTTTTTT. This translates into CASSITGGQPNTGELFF.

The sample holds a few counts of this clonotype. The chain is built from TRBV7-2 and TRBJ1-2, with D possibly TRBD1 on 6 matching bases. The CDR3 spans 14 residues. CDR1 and CDR2 (germline): SGHTA, FQGNSA. The V end lost 6 bases, the J end lost 8 bases, and 19 bases lay between the germline ends. CDR3 nucleotide sequence: TGTGCCAGCAGAGCCGAGGGGGGCGGAAAAGGCTACACCTTC. Translated, it gives CASRAEGGGKGYTF.

This chain uses TRBV7-2 with TRBJ2-7, with TRBD2 matching over 9 bases. V was pared by 5 bases and J by 0 bases, with 11 bases of the junction left unmatched. The CDR3 has 17 residues. CDR1 and CDR2 from the germline V gene are SGHTA and FQGNSA. CDR3 sequence (DNA): TGTGCCAGCAGCCCAGGATGGGGTAGCGGGGGCTCCTACGAGCAGTACTTC. Amino acid sequence: CASSPGWGSGGSYEQYF. The variable domain in full, completed from reference TRBV7-2 and TRBJ2-7, reads GAGVSQSPSNKVTEKGKDVELRCDPISGHTALYWYRQSLGQGLEFLIYFQGNSAPDKSGLPSDRFSAERTGGSVSTLTIQRTQQEDSAVYLCASSPGWGSGGSYEQYFGPGTRLTVT.

This clonotype was detected only a few times. The chain combines TRBV7-2 with TRBJ2-1; D remains ambiguous. The CDR3 is made up of 16 amino acids. The ends were cut back, 2 bases at V and 5 bases at J, with 16 bases in the middle. Germline V lookup: CDR1 SGHTA, CDR2 FQGNSA. The CDR3: CASSLKAPTRHNEQFF. CDR3 nucleotides: TGTGCCAGCAGCTTAAAGGCCCCCACTCGGCACAATGAGCAGTTCTTC.

The CDR3 loop reads CASSQGDQRSEQYF. CDR3 nucleotides: TGCGCCAGCAGCCAAGGGGACCAGCGGTCCGAGCAGTACTTC. The chain couples TRBV4-1 to TRBJ2-7; D is perhaps TRBD1 or TRBD2 (5 bases each). V lost 1 base and J lost 6, with 13 bases in between. The CDR3 sequence is 14 residues long. Germline values: CDR1 MGHRA, CDR2 YSYEKL.

The J gene is TRBJ2-5, the V gene TRBV29-1; D is unclear. This CDR3 comprises 13 residues. Trimming pared 2 bases from V and 11 bases from J, leaving 18 bases between. The germline CDR1 and CDR2 sequences are SQVTM and ANQGSEA. In DNA form, the CDR3 reads TGCAGCGTTGAATCTTCTCGACCAAGCAAGCAGTACTTC. Residues: CSVESSRPSKQYF. Supplemented by reference TRBV29-1 and TRBJ2-5, the full variable domain reads SAVISQKPSRDICQRGTSLTIQCQVDSQVTMMFWYRQQPGQSLTLIATANQGSEATYESGFVIDKFPISRPNLTFSTLTVSNMSPEDSSIYLCSVESSRPSKQYFGPGTRLLVL.

The chain carries TRBV7-9 and TRBJ1-6, with a possible D match to TRBD1 (5 bases). Germline-derived CDR1 and CDR2 are SEHNR and FQNEAQ (reference sequence). The CDR3 runs to 15 residues. Trimming shortened V by 1 base and J by 7 bases, and 11 bases separated the two germline ends. CDR3 region: CASSLVVRVNSPLHF. DNA for the CDR3: TGTGCCAGCAGCTTAGTGGTCAGGGTGAATTCACCCCTCCACTTT. Supplemented by reference TRBV7-9 and TRBJ1-6, the full variable domain reads DTGVSQNPRHKITKRGQNVTFRCDPISEHNRLYWYRQTLGQGPEFLTYFQNEAQLEKSRLLSDRFSAERPKGSFSTLEIQRTEQGDSAMYLCASSLVVRVNSPLHFGNGTRLTVT.

V gene TRBV20-1 combines with J gene TRBJ1-2, with D perhaps matching TRBD1 (5 bases). Germline CDR1 DFQATT, CDR2 SNEGSKA (reference sequence). The CDR3 is 13 amino acids. Trimming pared 6 bases from V and 2 bases from J, leaving 13 bases between. The CDR3 sequence is CSAPAKGNYGYTF. For the CDR3, the DNA is TGCAGTGCCCCAGCCAAGGGGAACTATGGCTACACCTTC.

V usage is TRBV19 and J usage is TRBJ1-6; unclear D gene. The CDR3 consists of 15 residues. Germline CDR1 reads LNHDA; CDR2 reads SQIVND (reference sequence). The ends were cut back, 5 bases at V and 9 bases at J, with 17 bases in the middle. As DNA, the CDR3 is TGTGCCAGTAGTCCGACCCCAAGTGGAGCTTCACCCCTCCACTTT. Translating it yields CASSPTPSGASPLHF. Variable domain in full (rest from reference TRBV19 and TRBJ1-6): DGGITQSPKYLFRKEGQNVTLSCEQNLNHDAMYWYRQDPGQGLRLIYYSQIVNDFQKGDIAEGYSVSREKKESFPLTVTSAQKNPTAFYLCASSPTPSGASPLHFGNGTRLTVT.

The rearrangement joins TRBV7-2 to TRBJ2-1; 7 bases match TRBD2. Trimming at V came to 1 base and at J to 0 bases, leaving 6 bases not matched to a gene. Germline V lookup: CDR1 SGHTA, CDR2 FQGNSA. The CDR3 contains 17 residues. CDR3 protein: CASSLGPSGSSYNEQFF. CDR3 DNA sequence: TGTGCCAGCAGCTTAGGTCCTAGCGGTAGCTCCTACAATGAGCAGTTCTTC.

The chain employs TRBV7-2 and TRBJ2-3; D is ambiguous. Trimming shortened V by 2 bases and J by 5 bases, and 11 bases separated the two germline ends. Germline V gives CDR1 SGHTA, CDR2 FQGNSA. The CDR3 is 14 amino acids. The CDR3 spells CASSLTRMGDTQYF. In DNA form, the CDR3 reads TGTGCCAGCAGCTTAACAAGGATGGGAGATACGCAGTATTTT. Full variable domain (missing parts from reference TRBV7-2 and TRBJ2-3): GAGVSQSPSNKVTEKGKDVELRCDPISGHTALYWYRQSLGQGLEFLIYFQGNSAPDKSGLPSDRFSAERTGGSVSTLTIQRTQQEDSAVYLCASSLTRMGDTQYFGPGTRLTVL.

This clonotype was counted only a few times. This chain joins TRBV7-9 and TRBJ1-2; tentatively, D is TRBD1 (5 bases). Trimming shortened V by 5 bases and J by 5 bases, and 15 bases separated the two germline ends. Germline CDR1 is SEHNR and CDR2 is FQNEAQ (reference sequence). This CDR3 has 14 residues. Written as DNA, the CDR3 is TGTGCCAGCAGCAGAACAGGACTCCCGTATGGCTACACCTTC. This sequence encodes CASSRTGLPYGYTF.

This clonotype was recorded a few times. This chain uses TRBV6-5 with TRBJ2-5; D unclear. This CDR3 region has 13 residues. Germline V gene data show CDR1 as MNHEY and CDR2 as SVGAGI. V lost 6 bases, J lost 1 base, and 9 bases lay in between. CDR3 region: CASSADIQETQYF. The CDR3 region has the DNA TGTGCCAGCAGCGCAGACATCCAAGAGACCCAGTACTTC.

The CDR3 bases are TGTGCCAGCATGGGACAGGGGATCGACGGGGCAAGCCAGCCCCAGCATTTT. It codes for CASMGQGIDGASQPQHF. This chain uses TRBV6-2 or TRBV6-3 with TRBJ1-5; 10 bases agree with TRBD1. Germline V gene lookup returns CDR1 MNHEY and CDR2 SVGEGT. J gave up 7 bases and V 7 bases, and 16 bases lay outside the gene matches. The CDR3 is 17 amino acids.

V usage is TRBV5-1 and J usage is TRBJ2-1, with TRBD2 matching over 7 bases. The CDR3 contains 14 residues. Germline CDR1 SGHRS, CDR2 YFSETQ. Germline trimming cut 3 bases from V and 6 bases from J; bases unmatched to any gene: 6. CDR3 in DNA: TGCGCCAGCAGCTCAGAGGGCGGGGGCAATGAGCAGTTCTTC. Translated, it gives CASSSEGGGNEQFF. Full variable domain (outside the CDR3, taken from reference TRBV5-1 and TRBJ2-1): KAGVTQTPRYLIKTRGQQVTLSCSPISGHRSVSWYQQTPGQGLQFLFEYFSETQRNKGNFPGRFSGRQFSNSRSEMNVSTLELGDSALYLCASSSEGGGNEQFFGPGTRLTVL.

At least ten counts were recorded for this clonotype. The chain is built from TRBV20-1 and TRBJ2-3, with 8 bases that match TRBD2. The CDR3 covers 15 residues. The germline V gene encodes CDR1 DFQATT and CDR2 SNEGSKA (reference sequence). V shed 0 bases and J 4 bases; nucleotides not matched to a gene: 6. The CDR3 reads CSARDGRGDSDTQYF. The CDR3 nucleotides read TGCAGTGCTAGAGATGGGCGGGGGGATTCAGATACGCAGTATTTT.

On this clonotype itself: Compared with germline, one end of the junction differs, possibly owing to a read error. This rearrangement joins TRBV4-3 to TRBJ1-2; D remains ambiguous. CDR3 size: 14 residues. Germline CDR1 is LGHNA and CDR2 is YSLEER. The CDR3 nucleotides read TGCGCCAGCAGCCAAGATCAATTAAACTATGGCTACATCTTC. It codes for CASSQDQLNYGYIF.

The gene calls are TRBV12-3 or TRBV12-4 and TRBJ1-4, with TRBD1 as a possible D gene (6 bases). Trimming took 6 bases from V and 6 from J, leaving 11 bases between them. CDR3 size: 13 residues. This CDR3 reads CASSPRTDEKLFF. The CDR3 DNA reads as TGTGCCAGCAGCCCGAGGACAGATGAAAAACTGTTTTTT.

This clonotype turned up a few times. The V and J genes are TRBV27 and TRBJ2-3; 7 nucleotides agree with TRBD2. Looked up from germline, CDR1 is MNHEY and CDR2 is SMNVEV (reference sequence). V dropped 1 base and J dropped 4; count of bases not matched to a gene: 20. The CDR3 has 20 residues. CDR3 nucleotides: TGTGCCAGCAGTTTATTGGGGCTTCGCCCGGGACTAATCTTCTCAGATACGCAGTATTTT. This codes for CASSLLGLRPGLIFSDTQYF.